This entry lists 12 T cell receptor beta chains sequenced from one sample in a study of shared T cell receptors in the human thymus. Measured with immunoSEQ multiplex PCR; TCRdb has only the in-frame clones, and not every one. The sample holds 720,000 or so clones, approximately 83% seen once. This sample was shared with a second study, whose subject was human thymus T cells.

The sequenced sample was thymocytes. The source of these receptors is a girl less than two years old with a congenital heart defect.

This clone was detected only a few times. This rearrangement joins TRBV6-6 to TRBJ1-5, with 8 bases matching TRBD1. There are 15 residues in the CDR3. Germline V gives CDR1 MNHNY, CDR2 SVGAGI (reference sequence). V lost 3 bases and J lost 3; bases outside the gene matches: 4. CDR3 in amino acids: CASSYTGGANQPQHF. DNA of the CDR3: TGTGCCAGCAGTTATACAGGGGGAGCCAATCAGCCCCAGCATTTT.

Only a few counts were recorded for this clone. The chain uses TRBV27 and TRBJ1-1; TRBD1 matches 9 bases. CDR1 and CDR2 (germline): MNHEY, SMNVEV (reference sequence). Losses at the gene ends were 10 bases for V and 3 bases for J; bases not matched to a gene: 6. CDR3 length equals 13 residues. CDR3 sequence: CAIWDRDYTEAFF. The CDR3 DNA reads TGTGCCATATGGGACAGGGATTACACTGAAGCTTTCTTT.

The chain combines TRBV7-2 with TRBJ2-2; the D gene is possibly TRBD1 (5 bases). The CDR3 runs to 13 residues. Germline values: CDR1 SGHTA, CDR2 FQGNSA. V shed 2 bases and J shed 6 bases, with 7 bases lying between them. CDR3 protein: CASSLPGSGELFF. CDR3 DNA sequence: TGTGCCAGCAGCTTACCAGGGTCCGGGGAGCTGTTTTTT.

The chain joins TRBV28 to TRBJ2-5, with TRBD2 identical over 8 bases. This CDR3 is 14 amino acids long. Trimming cost V 5 bases and J 5 bases; bases outside gene matches: 7. Germline CDR1 is MDHEN and CDR2 is SYDVKM. This chain's CDR3 is CASSQTGGSETQYF. DNA for the CDR3: TGTGCCAGCAGTCAAACGGGGGGGTCGGAGACCCAGTACTTC.

The chain couples TRBV2 to TRBJ1-5; D ambiguous. The V and J ends lost 4 bases and 5 bases respectively, with 12 bases between them. Germline loops: CDR1 SNHLY, CDR2 FYNNEI. CDR3 size: 14 residues. The CDR3 loop is CASSGGSEDQPQHF. Here the CDR3 DNA reads TGTGCCAGCAGTGGCGGCAGTGAGGATCAGCCCCAGCATTTT.

This sequence joins TRBV19 and TRBJ1-1; 8 positions agree with TRBD1. This CDR3 spans 16 amino acids. Germline CDR1 reads LNHDA; CDR2 reads SQIVND (reference sequence). J lost 7 bases, V lost 6 bases, and 16 bases had no gene match. CDR3 coding DNA: TGTGCCAGTAGAGTGTTGACAGGGGCGATTGCGGGTGAAGCTTTCTTT. Its protein is CASRVLTGAIAGEAFF.

J is TRBJ2-1 and V is TRBV5-1, with 8 bases identical to TRBD2. Trimming cost V 5 bases and J 8 bases; bases outside gene matches: 18. The CDR3 spans 17 residues. From germline, CDR1 is SGHRS and CDR2 YFSETQ. CDR3 sequence (DNA): TGCGCCAGCAGTAAGTTGAGCGGGGGACTTATGGAGGATGAGCAGTTCTTC. Amino acid sequence: CASSKLSGGLMEDEQFF.

The chain links TRBV4-1 to TRBJ2-1; a weak D match, TRBD2 (5 bases). There are 16 residues in the CDR3. The germline CDR1 and CDR2 sequences are MGHRA and YSYEKL. With 4 bases removed from V and 8 bases from J, the gap between germline ends came to 21 bases. The CDR3 loop reads CASSLCFGDVDYEQFF. CDR3 sequence (DNA): TGCGCCAGCAGCCTCTGTTTCGGGGATGTTGACTATGAGCAGTTCTTC.

This chain joins TRBV9 and TRBJ2-1; a possible D gene is TRBD2 (7 bases). The CDR3 runs to 17 residues. V was pared by 3 bases and J by 5 bases, with 21 bases between. The germline V gene has CDR1 SGDLS and CDR2 YYNGEE. CDR3 sequence (DNA): TGTGCCAGCAGCGAGGGAGGGGGGGACCAAGCGAACAATGAGCAGTTCTTC. Protein product: CASSEGGGDQANNEQFF.

This clone has only one observation. The genes are TRBV28 and TRBJ2-1, with 12 positions matching TRBD2. The CDR3 consists of 19 residues. With V trimmed by 2 bases and J by 4 bases, 12 bases remained unmatched. In germline, CDR1 is MDHEN, CDR2 SYDVKM. The DNA for the CDR3 is TGTGCCAGCAGTTTAATACCTAGCGGGGGGGCCCCATCGTACAATGAGCAGTTCTTC. This translates into CASSLIPSGGAPSYNEQFF.

This CDR3 reads CASRLGGSDQPQHF. The CDR3 region has the DNA TGTGCCAGCAGGTTAGGGGGCTCTGATCAGCCCCAGCATTTT. The chain carries TRBV5-6 and TRBJ1-5, with 7 bases lining up with TRBD1. Germline assignment: CDR1 SGHDT and CDR2 YYEEEE. This CDR3 spans 14 amino acids. V shed 5 bases, J shed 5 bases, and the junction held 7 bases outside the gene matches.

The chain recombines TRBV9 with TRBJ2-3; TRBD1 aligns across 12 bases. This CDR3 has 16 residues. V lost 3 bases, J lost 6 bases, and 8 bases stayed unmatched. The V gene's germline CDR1 is SGDLS and CDR2 YYNGEE. CDR3 amino acids: CASSARDRGLSDTQYF. In DNA form, the CDR3 reads TGTGCCAGCAGCGCCCGGGACAGGGGGCTTTCGGATACGCAGTATTTT.